This TCR beta chain was retrieved from a study of cytomegalovirus exposure and HLA in healthy donors. In germline, CDR1 is LNHDA, CDR2 SQIVND (reference sequence). The ends lost 5 bases at V and 3 bases at J; junction bases unmatched: 7. There are 14 residues in the CDR3. Study-level findings and limits: Listed as cytomegalovirus-associated were roughly 180 TCR beta chains.

While the first cohort had fewer than 850 subjects, the donors belonged to the separate validation cohort of roughly 130 subjects. The protocol was immunoSEQ multiplex PCR, while the TCRdb copy is restricted to in-frame clones and leaves out a portion. The sample holds hundreds of thousands of clones; about nine tenths are singletons and the top ten take approximately 0.86%. About this clone: Its antigen is not identified.

This clonotype was sampled from a woman aged 18-30 years in good health and CMV-seronegative. The chain has TRBV19 and TRBJ2-7; 7 bases are shared with TRBD1. The specimen sequenced was PBMCs. CDR3 residues: CASSVAGTDYEQYF. The CDR3 bases are TGTGCCAGTAGTGTGGCCGGGACAGACTACGAGCAGTACTTC.